These 24 T cell receptor beta chains originate from one sample sequenced in a study of CXCR3-negative and CXCR3-positive naive CD8 T cells. 5' RACE that incorporated UMI labels was used to prepare the TRB cDNA libraries. TCRdb reanalyzed the 5' RACE reads and collapses them to one entry per CDR3 protein, without DNA. The repertoire table contains tens of thousands of distinct CDR3 sequences. The material sequenced was naive CXCR3- CD8+ T cells from blood. Subset denoted: CD45RO-CCR7+CD27+CD95- naive CD8+ T cells lacking CXCR3 (TNR3-). Every receptor here comes from a human donor in good health. Some clones in this sample may be carry-over from other donors' samples.

The rearrangement uses TRBV28 and TRBJ2-1; TCRdb's D gene call, TRBD1, goes unchecked for lack of DNA. The CDR3 length is 17 residues. The germline V gene encodes CDR1 MDHEN and CDR2 SYDVKM. The CDR3 here is CASSLGWGASSYNEQFF.

The chain uses TRBV15 and TRBJ2-7; TCRdb designates TRBD1, a call that cannot be tested without DNA. The germline V gene encodes CDR1 LNHNV and CDR2 YYDKDF (reference sequence). CDR3 length: 15 amino acids. This chain's CDR3 is CATSRARGSSYEQYF.

J is TRBJ2-7 and V is TRBV15. There are 14 residues in the CDR3. Per germline, CDR1 LNHNV and CDR2 YYDKDF (reference sequence). CDR3 amino acids: CATSRDSRAYEQYF.

The genes are TRBV7-9 and TRBJ2-7; TCRdb indicates TRBD1, and absent DNA this call remains unverified. CDR1 and CDR2 from the germline V gene are SEHNR and FQNEAQ (reference sequence). CDR3 size: 15 residues. The CDR3 protein is CASSAYRGGVGEQYF.

V gene TRBV10-3 combines with J gene TRBJ2-5; TCRdb calls TRBD1, which cannot be checked without DNA. Germline V gene data show CDR1 as ENHRY and CDR2 as SYGVKD. The CDR3 covers 14 residues. The CDR3 sequence: CAIRPGVTQETQYF.

This chain links TRBV29-1 with TRBJ2-3; TCRdb's D call of TRBD2 is untestable without DNA. CDR1 SQVTM and CDR2 ANQGSEA come from the germline V gene. The CDR3 contains 13 residues. CDR3 in amino acids: CSVELRGEDTQYF.

V is TRBV30 and J is TRBJ2-2. The germline V gene encodes CDR1 GTSNPN and CDR2 SVGIG (reference sequence). This CDR3 spans 12 amino acids. The CDR3 loop reads CAWSRNTGELFF.

The chain couples TRBV3-1 to TRBJ2-1. This CDR3 region has 13 residues. The germline gives CDR1 LGHDT, CDR2 YNNKEL (reference sequence). The CDR3 is CASSQESGNEQFF.

V usage is TRBV11-2 and J usage is TRBJ2-1; TCRdb calls TRBD2, which cannot be checked without DNA. This CDR3 spans 15 amino acids. Germline CDR1 SGHAT, CDR2 FQNNGV. The CDR3: CASSLGLASPDEQYF.

The chain has TRBV29-1 and TRBJ2-5. The CDR3 length is 11 residues. Per germline, CDR1 SQVTM and CDR2 ANQGSEA. CDR3 residues: CSGSFEETQYF. The full variable domain, in which reference TRBV29-1 and TRBJ2-5 provide the parts outside the CDR3, is SAVISQKPSRDICQRGTSLTIQCQVDSQVTMMFWYRQQPGQSLTLIATANQGSEATYESGFVIDKFPISRPNLTFSTLTVSNMSPEDSSIYLCSGSFEETQYFGPGTRLLVL.

The chain carries TRBV4-1 and TRBJ2-3; TCRdb names TRBD2, which stays unverified in the absence of DNA. Germline V gene data show CDR1 as MGHRA and CDR2 as YSYEKL. CDR3 length equals 16 residues. Here the CDR3 reads CASSRLAGTSTDTQYF.

V usage is TRBV3-1 and J usage is TRBJ2-7; no DNA is available, so the TRBD1 call from TCRdb remains unchecked. Germline CDR1 LGHDT, CDR2 YNNKEL (reference sequence). CDR3 size: 15 residues. The chain's CDR3 is CASSPTQGTGHEQYF.

The chain carries TRBV10-2 and TRBJ2-5. Germline V gene data show CDR1 as WSHSY and CDR2 as SAAADI. This CDR3 comprises 11 residues. CDR3 residues: CASSESRTQYF.

This CDR3 is CAWSPRYVETNTGELFF. The chain recombines TRBV30 with TRBJ2-2; no DNA is available, so the TRBD2 call from TCRdb remains unchecked. Germline V lookup: CDR1 GTSNPN, CDR2 SVGIG (reference sequence). The CDR3 is 17 residues long.

The V call is TRBV20-1, the J call TRBJ2-2; there is no DNA to check the TCRdb D call of TRBD1. Germline CDR1 reads DFQATT; CDR2 reads SNEGSKA (reference sequence). This CDR3 region has 16 residues. The CDR3 loop is CSASDRDRGDTGELFF.

This chain joins TRBV2 and TRBJ2-3; as DNA is missing, the TRBD2 call by TCRdb cannot be tested. The CDR3 consists of 15 residues. Germline CDR1 reads SNHLY; CDR2 reads FYNNEI. The CDR3 is CASSETSGSSDTQYF.

The V call is TRBV2, the J call TRBJ2-3; the TCRdb call, TRBD1, lacks DNA for checking. This CDR3 is built from 16 residues. Germline values: CDR1 SNHLY, CDR2 FYNNEI. This CDR3 reads CASSAGELSWLNTQYF.

V and J are TRBV29-1 and TRBJ2-7; without DNA, the TCRdb call of TRBD2 cannot be checked. Per germline, CDR1 SQVTM and CDR2 ANQGSEA. This CDR3 contains 13 residues. The CDR3 loop reads CSVEGGVPVEQYF.

This chain connects TRBV23-1 to TRBJ2-7. TRBV23-1 is an ORF; its function is uncertain. CDR3 length equals 13 residues. The CDR3 spells CASSHGKYYEQYF.

The chain is built from TRBV19 and TRBJ1-2; TCRdb's D call, TRBD1, is unchecked because there is no DNA. There are 14 residues in the CDR3. From germline, CDR1 is LNHDA and CDR2 SQIVND (reference sequence). CDR3 protein: CASSWDRGSYGYTF.

The V gene is TRBV21-1, the J gene TRBJ1-2. TRBV21-1 is an annotated pseudogene. The CDR3 is made up of 12 amino acids. The CDR3 spells CASSKAGCGYTF.

This chain joins TRBV2 and TRBJ2-7; absent DNA, TCRdb's TRBD1 call cannot be checked. Germline V gene lookup returns CDR1 SNHLY and CDR2 FYNNEI. This CDR3 has 12 amino acids. This CDR3 is CASSGDRNEQYF.

The chain links TRBV5-4 to TRBJ1-2. In germline, CDR1 is SGHNT, CDR2 YYREEE (reference sequence). The CDR3 runs 16 residues. The CDR3 spells CASSLWIGVDDYGYTF.

The V and J genes are TRBV29-1 and TRBJ1-2. Germline assignment: CDR1 SQVTM and CDR2 ANQGSEA. CDR3 length equals 14 residues. The CDR3 sequence is CSVGFAGRADGNTF.